The 23 T cell receptor beta chains presented below share a single source sample, sequenced in a study of OX40 agonist ivuxolimab in advanced cancers. Only in-frame clones appear in the TCRdb table, and some are missing; sequencing was by immunoSEQ multiplex PCR. The table includes 70,000 to 95,000 clones, approximately 87% detected once. Sequencing was performed on CD4+ or CD8+ T cells sorted from blood, taken in a trial of the OX40 agonist ivuxolimab. These receptors all come from an adult with an advanced solid tumor such as melanoma, head and neck, liver or kidney cancer.

This clone has just a few counts. V gene TRBV5-4 combines with J gene TRBJ2-1; D is ambiguous. This CDR3 contains 15 residues. Germline-derived CDR1 and CDR2 are SGHNT and YYREEE (reference sequence). V was trimmed by 1 base and J by 0 bases, leaving 8 bases between them. The CDR3 coding sequence is TGTGCCAGCAGCTTGTCAGTTAGCTCCTACAATGAGCAGTTCTTC. Translation gives CASSLSVSSYNEQFF.

The chain employs TRBV6-6 and TRBJ1-1; the D is unclear. The V end lost 0 bases, the J end lost 2 bases, and 13 bases lay between the germline ends. The germline V gene encodes CDR1 MNHNY and CDR2 SVGAGI (reference sequence). The CDR3 length is 16 residues. The CDR3 is CASSYSKWYRNTEAFF. The CDR3 bases are TGTGCCAGCAGTTACTCGAAGTGGTACAGAAACACTGAAGCTTTCTTT.

Turning to this clone: One end of the junction does not line up with germline, which may come from a read error. This chain joins TRBV7-2 and TRBJ2-2; TRBD2 matches 12 bases. In germline, CDR1 is SGHTA, CDR2 FQGNSA. The CDR3 is 14 amino acids. The CDR3 is CASSLAGGSGELFF. In DNA form, the CDR3 reads TGTGCCAGCAGCCTAGCGGGGGGGTCCGGGGAGCTGTTTTTT. The full variable domain, rest sourced from reference TRBV7-2 and TRBJ2-2, is GAGVSQSPSNKVTEKGKDVELRCDPISGHTALYWYRQSLGQGLEFLIYFQGNSAPDKSGLPSDRFSAERTGGSVSTLTIQRTQQEDSAVYLCASSLAGGSGELFFGEGSRLTVL.

This clone has only a few counts. CDR3 residues: CASSFYGQGYQPQHF. The CDR3 nucleotides are TGTGCCAGCAGCTTCTATGGACAGGGCTATCAGCCCCAGCATTTT. This rearrangement joins TRBV5-6 to TRBJ1-5, with 8 nucleotides matching TRBD1. V trimming: 2 bases; J trimming: 5 bases; junction bases outside the gene matches: 6. This CDR3 has 15 residues. Germline CDR1 is SGHDT and CDR2 is YYEEEE.

The chain combines TRBV10-1 with TRBJ2-1, with TRBD2 identical over 11 bases. Looked up from germline, CDR1 is WNHNN and CDR2 is SYGVQD (reference sequence). The junction had 5 bases not matched to a gene; V was cut back by 0 bases and J by 7 bases. CDR3 length: 16 residues. The CDR3 nucleotides read TGCGCCAGCAGTGAGTCGAAACTAGCGGGAGAGAATGAGCAGTTCTTC. This codes for CASSESKLAGENEQFF.

The chain is built from TRBV5-4 and TRBJ2-1; 10 nucleotides line up with TRBD2. Per the germline V gene, CDR1 is SGHNT and CDR2 is YYREEE (reference sequence). The CDR3 spans 14 residues. V was clipped by 5 bases and J by 10 bases; unmatched bases: 9. This chain's CDR3 is CASRDPGLAREQFF. As DNA, the CDR3 is TGTGCCAGCAGAGATCCGGGACTAGCGCGCGAGCAGTTCTTC.

The CDR3 coding sequence is TGTGCCAGCTCACCACCCGACAGTTTGGTCTATGGCTACACCTTC. Translated, it gives CASSPPDSLVYGYTF. This chain uses TRBV18 with TRBJ1-2; perhaps TRBD1 as D (5 bases). Trimming cost V 0 bases and J 4 bases, with 12 bases left between them. Per germline, CDR1 KGHSH and CDR2 LQKENI. This CDR3 spans 15 amino acids. Complete variable domain (other parts from reference TRBV18 and TRBJ1-2): NAGVMQNPRHLVRRRGQEARLRCSPMKGHSHVYWYRQLPEEGLKFMVYLQKENIIDESGMPKERFSAEFPKEGPSILRIQQVVRGDSAAYFCASSPPDSLVYGYTFGSGTRLTVV.

In this sample, this clone turned up a few times. This chain connects TRBV28 to TRBJ1-5, with 7 bases that match TRBD1. J was trimmed by 8 bases and V by 6 bases; bases with no gene match: 4. The CDR3 covers 12 residues. Germline lookup yields CDR1 MDHEN and CDR2 SYDVKM. The CDR3 coding sequence is TGTGCCAGCAGGACAGGGTCGAAGCCCCAGCATTTT. It codes for CASRTGSKPQHF.

The V gene is TRBV9, the J gene TRBJ1-2, with D possibly matching TRBD1 (6 bases). This CDR3 is built from 13 residues. Trimming shortened V by 0 bases and J by 3 bases, and 6 bases separated the two germline ends. Germline assignment: CDR1 SGDLS and CDR2 YYNGEE. The CDR3 is CASSVDRDYGYTF. The CDR3 coding sequence is TGTGCCAGCAGCGTAGACAGGGACTATGGCTACACCTTC. Looking up the rest from reference TRBV9 and TRBJ1-2 gives the full variable domain: DSGVTQTPKHLITATGQRVTLRCSPRSGDLSVYWYQQSLDQGLQFLIQYYNGEERAKGNILERFSAQQFPDLHSELNLSSLELGDSALYFCASSVDRDYGYTFGSGTRLTVV.

This clone was detected once. The chain couples TRBV7-8 to TRBJ2-7, with D tentatively TRBD1 (6 bases). CDR3 length equals 18 residues. Germline-derived CDR1 and CDR2 are SGHVS and FQNEAQ. V was clipped by 5 bases and J by 6 bases, with 29 bases between them. CDR3 DNA: TGTGCCAGCAGCCCACGACCCGGTGGGCGGCCAGGGGCTGGCGAGCAGTACTTC. It encodes CASSPRPGGRPGAGEQYF.

V is TRBV19 and J is TRBJ1-2; D remains ambiguous. CDR1 is LNHDA and CDR2 is SQIVND in the germline V gene (reference sequence). The CDR3 is 12 residues long. V lost 4 bases to trimming and J lost 6 bases, with 9 bases between them. CDR3 in amino acids: CASSTDLDGYTF. CDR3 bases: TGTGCCAGTAGTACCGACTTAGATGGCTACACCTTC.

This clone has just one count. The chain combines TRBV5-1 with TRBJ2-3; possibly TRBD1 for D (5 bases). Germline loops: CDR1 SGHRS, CDR2 YFSETQ. Trimming pared 7 bases from V and 2 bases from J, leaving 17 bases between. The CDR3 totals 15 residues. The CDR3 nucleotides are TGCGCCAGCTGCCCCTTTCTGGGGCCCACAGATACGCAGTATTTT. It specifies CASCPFLGPTDTQYF.

The V gene is TRBV6-5, the J gene TRBJ2-3; 11 nucleotides match TRBD2. Trimming removed 0 bases from V and 6 bases from J; junction bases left unmatched: 2. This CDR3 has 15 amino acids. CDR1 is MNHEY and CDR2 is SVGAGI in the germline V gene. The CDR3 loop reads CASSYSSSGGDTQYF. In DNA form, the CDR3 reads TGTGCCAGCAGTTACTCATCTAGCGGGGGGGATACGCAGTATTTT.

This chain uses TRBV20-1 with TRBJ2-1; unclear D gene. V was trimmed by 6 bases and J by 4 bases, leaving 4 bases between them. CDR1 and CDR2 (germline): DFQATT, SNEGSKA (reference sequence). The CDR3 has 10 amino acids. The CDR3 nucleotides are TGCAGTGCGGCATACAATGAGCAGTTCTTC. This translates into CSAAYNEQFF.

This chain connects TRBV11-2 to TRBJ2-1; D remains unclear. CDR1 and CDR2 (germline): SGHAT, FQNNGV. The CDR3 is 14 residues long. V was shortened by 1 base and J by 8 bases, with 12 bases between the two germline ends. CDR3 in DNA: TGTGCCAGCAGCTTAGGGTCGCGGTTGTATGAGCAGTTCTTC. Translated: CASSLGSRLYEQFF. The complete variable domain, with remaining parts taken from reference TRBV11-2 and TRBJ2-1, reads EAGVAQSPRYKIIEKRQSVAFWCNPISGHATLYWYQQILGQGPKLLIQFQNNGVVDDSQLPKDRFSAERLKGVDSTLKIQPAKLEDSAVYLCASSLGSRLYEQFFGPGTRLTVL.

This clone was observed a handful of times. J is TRBJ1-1 and V is TRBV29-1; D might be TRBD1 (5 bases). This CDR3 region has 11 residues. Per germline, CDR1 SQVTM and CDR2 ANQGSEA. CDR3 bases: TGCGGATCAGGGTTTGACACTGAAGCTTTCTTT. Encoded protein: CGSGFDTEAFF.

The chain couples TRBV6-5 to TRBJ1-1; 8 bases match TRBD1. The CDR3 sequence is 13 residues long. Germline CDR1 and CDR2: MNHEY and SVGAGI. V gave up 10 bases and J gave up 0 bases; unmatched junction bases: 4. CDR3 in DNA: TGTGCCACCCGACAGGGGATGAACACTGAAGCTTTCTTT. Translation: CATRQGMNTEAFF.

This chain uses TRBV5-8 with TRBJ2-1; possibly TRBD1 or TRBD2 for D (6 bases each). CDR1 and CDR2 (germline): SGHTS, YDEGEE. V was shortened by 4 bases and J by 8 bases, with 25 bases between the two germline ends. The CDR3 is made up of 17 amino acids. The CDR3 nucleotides are TGTGCCAGCAGCACCAGGACCGGGACGGGGGCCGCAGATGAGCAGTTCTTC. Protein: CASSTRTGTGAADEQFF. Based on the CDR3 plus reference TRBV5-8 and TRBJ2-1, the full variable domain is EAGVTQSPTHLIKTRGQQATLRCSPISGHTSVYWYQQALGLGLQFLLWYDEGEERNRGNFPPRFSGRQFPNYSSELNVNALELEDSALYLCASSTRTGTGAADEQFFGPGTRLTVL.

This sequence joins TRBV19 and TRBJ2-1, with 11 nucleotides matching TRBD1. The CDR3 sequence is 17 residues long. Germline V lookup: CDR1 LNHDA, CDR2 SQIVND (reference sequence). V shed 3 bases, J shed 8 bases, and the junction held 12 bases outside the gene matches. The CDR3 sequence: CASSIISGTGGRDEQFF. The CDR3 region has the DNA TGTGCCAGTAGTATCATCTCCGGGACAGGGGGTAGGGATGAGCAGTTCTTC.

The J gene is TRBJ2-1, the V gene TRBV6-5; D is unclear. Germline CDR1 and CDR2: MNHEY and SVGAGI. V was pared by 8 bases and J by 5 bases, with 7 bases between. The length of the CDR3 is 11 residues. The CDR3 DNA reads as TGTGCCAGCCTGGATAACAATGAGCAGTTCTTC. It translates to CASLDNNEQFF.

The chain recombines TRBV7-2 with TRBJ2-1, with 10 bases identical to TRBD2. This CDR3 comprises 18 residues. The germline gives CDR1 SGHTA, CDR2 FQGNSA. The ends lost 5 bases at V and 6 bases at J; junction bases unmatched: 16. The CDR3, as DNA: TGTGCCAGCAGCCCACGGCTGGGGAGCGGGAGGGGCTTCAATGAGCAGTTCTTC. Its protein is CASSPRLGSGRGFNEQFF. The full variable domain, in which reference TRBV7-2 and TRBJ2-1 provide the parts outside the CDR3, is GAGVSQSPSNKVTEKGKDVELRCDPISGHTALYWYRQSLGQGLEFLIYFQGNSAPDKSGLPSDRFSAERTGGSVSTLTIQRTQQEDSAVYLCASSPRLGSGRGFNEQFFGPGTRLTVL.

The V call is TRBV27, the J call TRBJ1-2, with TRBD1 matching 7 bases. The ends lost 4 bases at V and 6 bases at J; junction bases unmatched: 14. CDR3 length: 16 amino acids. Germline-derived CDR1 and CDR2 are MNHEY and SMNVEV (reference sequence). The CDR3 DNA reads TGTGCCAGCAGTTGGGACGGCGAGGGGACAGCGGATGGCTACACCTTC. It translates to CASSWDGEGTADGYTF.

The chain combines TRBV7-2 with TRBJ2-7, with a weak D call TRBD1 (5 bases). V was shortened by 7 bases and J by 4 bases, with 14 bases between the two germline ends. The CDR3 length is 13 residues. From germline, CDR1 is SGHTA and CDR2 FQGNSA. CDR3 loop: CASTRTPGYEQYF. The CDR3 DNA follows: TGTGCCAGCACCCGCACCCCAGGGTACGAGCAGTACTTC.